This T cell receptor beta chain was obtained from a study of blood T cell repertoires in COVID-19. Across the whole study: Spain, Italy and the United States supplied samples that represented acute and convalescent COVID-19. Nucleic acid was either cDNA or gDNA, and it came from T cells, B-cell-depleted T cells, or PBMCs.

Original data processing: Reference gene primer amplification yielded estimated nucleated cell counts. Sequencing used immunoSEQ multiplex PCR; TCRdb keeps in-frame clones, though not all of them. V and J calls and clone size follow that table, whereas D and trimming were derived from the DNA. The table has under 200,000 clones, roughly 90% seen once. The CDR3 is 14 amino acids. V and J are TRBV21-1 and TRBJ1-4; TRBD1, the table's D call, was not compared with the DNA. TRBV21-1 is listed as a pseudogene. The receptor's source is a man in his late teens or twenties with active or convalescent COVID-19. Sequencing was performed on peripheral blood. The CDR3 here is CASPIRLCGEKLFF. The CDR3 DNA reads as TGTGCCAGCCCCATCAGGCTTTGTGGTGAAAAACTGTTTTTT.